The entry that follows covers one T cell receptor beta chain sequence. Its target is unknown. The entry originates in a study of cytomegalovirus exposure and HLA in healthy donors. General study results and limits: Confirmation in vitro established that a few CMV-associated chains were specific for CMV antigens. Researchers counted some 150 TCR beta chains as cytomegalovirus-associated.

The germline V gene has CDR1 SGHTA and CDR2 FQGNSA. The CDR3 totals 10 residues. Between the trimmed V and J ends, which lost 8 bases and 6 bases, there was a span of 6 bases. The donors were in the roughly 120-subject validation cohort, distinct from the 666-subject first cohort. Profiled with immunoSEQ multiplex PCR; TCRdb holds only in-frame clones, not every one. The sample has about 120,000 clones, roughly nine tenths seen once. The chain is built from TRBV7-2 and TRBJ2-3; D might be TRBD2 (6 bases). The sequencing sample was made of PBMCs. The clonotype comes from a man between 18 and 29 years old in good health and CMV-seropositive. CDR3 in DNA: TGTGCCAGCGGGAGGGATACGCAGTATTTT. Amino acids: CASGRDTQYF.